This T cell receptor beta chain was sequenced for a study of cytomegalovirus exposure and HLA in healthy donors. Amplification used 60 Vbeta primers and 13 Jbeta primers. Clones were sequenced by immunoSEQ multiplex PCR, and TCRdb holds only the in-frame ones, with some missing. The specimen's table records about 160,000 clones. Findings and caveats of the study: Follow-up analysis seemed to connect common viral pathogens with several of the most significant clusters identified.

To note about this clone: As yet, its antigen is unknown.

The ends were cut back, 3 bases at V and 3 bases at J, with 11 bases in the middle. From germline, CDR1 is ENHRY and CDR2 SYGVKD. The CDR3 sequence is 14 residues long. The chain combines TRBV10-3 with TRBJ1-1, with a tentative D call TRBD1 (6 bases). The clonotype comes from a woman aged 60-75 years in good health and CMV-seronegative. Sequenced sample: PBMCs. CDR3 sequence: CAISDRGQDTEAFF. CDR3 in DNA: TGTGCCATCAGTGACAGGGGCCAGGACACTGAAGCTTTCTTT.